This T cell receptor beta chain was sequenced for a study of blood T cell repertoires in COVID-19. Study-wide context: Whether acute or convalescent, the COVID-19 samples came from the United States, Italy and Spain. T cells, B-cell-depleted T cells, or PBMCs provided the cDNA or gDNA that served as material.

Sequenced by immunoSEQ multiplex PCR; TCRdb stores in-frame clones only, minus some. Of around 210,000 clones listed, just under 85% were seen once; the top ten hold approximately 0.9%. Seattle-derived patients entered the study during active infection and were followed longitudinally. The TCR sequence derives from a man aged 55 to 70 with COVID-19, enrolled during active disease. The sequenced sample consisted of peripheral blood.

CDR3 protein: CSYRDSTLGEQFF. The DNA for the CDR3 is TGCAGCTACCGGGACTCTACCTTAGGCGAGCAGTTCTTC. The J gene is TRBJ2-1, the V gene TRBV29-1; TRBD2 might be the D (6 bases). Trimming took off 8 bases at V and 10 bases at J, with 21 bases between the two ends. Germline CDR1 SQVTM, CDR2 ANQGSEA. This CDR3 contains 13 residues.